This passage covers 30 T cell receptor beta chains from one sample sequenced in a study of shared clonotypes between healthy human individuals (dated by TCRdb to the early 2020s). The library was generated by the immunoSEQ multiplex PCR assay. Entries here come from immuneACCESS through TCRdb and include only in-frame sequences with V and J called. Some clones fail to appear in such tables; in the studies checked, an unresolved V gene covers under half of the shortfall, and the cause of the remainder is unknown. This sample is represented by 2 million to 2.5 million clones; under 95% of them were singletons. Roughly 0.34% of the sample is in the top ten clones. What was sequenced was naive CD4+ T cells from PBMCs. This specimen's cell subset or site label, interpreted: CD45RA+ positively selected. All receptors derive from a man aged 18 to 30 in good health. Some clones in this sample may be carry-over from other donors' samples.

Notes on this clone: Different DNA sequences within this sample yield the same CDR3. The gene calls are TRBV9 and TRBJ2-6, with D tentatively TRBD1 or TRBD2 (5 bases each). The germline V gene encodes CDR1 SGDLS and CDR2 YYNGEE. There are 16 residues in the CDR3. V lost 0 bases, J lost 0 bases, and 7 bases lay in between. This CDR3 reads CASSVAGSSGANVLTF. CDR3 bases: TGTGCCAGCAGCGTAGCAGGGAGCTCTGGGGCCAACGTCCTGACTTTC. The full variable domain, its missing parts supplied by reference TRBV9 and TRBJ2-6, is DSGVTQTPKHLITATGQRVTLRCSPRSGDLSVYWYQQSLDQGLQFLIQYYNGEERAKGNILERFSAQQFPDLHSELNLSSLELGDSALYFCASSVAGSSGANVLTFGAGSRLTVL.

The chain links TRBV29-1 to TRBJ2-1; TRBD1 matches at 10 bases. With V trimmed by 1 base and J by 15 bases, 6 bases remained unmatched. CDR3 length: 12 residues. Germline-derived CDR1 and CDR2 are SQVTM and ANQGSEA. CDR3 residues: CSVEASGTGVFF. The CDR3 DNA reads TGCAGCGTTGAAGCGTCCGGGACAGGGGTGTTCTTC.

The V call is TRBV7-2, the J call TRBJ1-1; D remains ambiguous. Germline V gene sequence: CDR1 SGHTA, CDR2 FQGNSA. V was pared by 4 bases and J by 4 bases, with 13 bases between. The CDR3 spans 14 residues. The CDR3 nucleotides read TGTGCCAGCAGCTACCAATCCCTCTTCACTGAAGCTTTCTTT. The encoded protein is CASSYQSLFTEAFF.

This chain uses TRBV7-6 with TRBJ1-3, with TRBD1 matching 7 bases. From germline, CDR1 is SGHVS and CDR2 FNYEAQ. With V trimmed by 1 base and J by 2 bases, 11 bases remained unmatched. CDR3 length: 18 amino acids. The CDR3 DNA follows: TGTGCCAGCAGCTTAGTTGGTTTATATGACAGGGCTGGAAACACCATATATTTT. Amino acids: CASSLVGLYDRAGNTIYF.

The gene calls are TRBV18 and TRBJ1-5; 7 bases fit TRBD1. V shed 3 bases and J 3 bases; nucleotides not matched to a gene: 11. Germline V CDR1 and CDR2: KGHSH, LQKENI. The CDR3 runs to 17 residues. The CDR3 is CASSPAGGSRTNQPQHF. As DNA, the CDR3 is TGTGCCAGCTCACCGGCAGGGGGTAGCCGGACCAATCAGCCCCAGCATTTT.

The V call is TRBV12-5, the J call TRBJ1-1; TRBD1 is a possible D gene (5 bases). Trimming took off 1 base at V and 9 bases at J, with 9 bases between the two ends. CDR1 and CDR2 (germline): LGHNT, FRNRAP. The CDR3 loop spans 12 amino acids. CDR3 coding DNA: TGTGCTAGTGGTTTGGCCGGGACCCAAGCTTTCTTT. Its protein is CASGLAGTQAFF.

The V gene is TRBV9, the J gene TRBJ1-3, with D perhaps matching TRBD1 (5 bases). V was shortened by 3 bases and J by 1 base, with 17 bases between the two germline ends. CDR1 and CDR2 (germline): SGDLS, YYNGEE. The CDR3 totals 17 residues. Written as DNA, the CDR3 is TGTGCCAGCAGCGCCTTATCGGGACCGAGGTCTGGAAACACCATATATTTT. It is translated as CASSALSGPRSGNTIYF. Full variable domain (missing parts from reference TRBV9 and TRBJ1-3): DSGVTQTPKHLITATGQRVTLRCSPRSGDLSVYWYQQSLDQGLQFLIQYYNGEERAKGNILERFSAQQFPDLHSELNLSSLELGDSALYFCASSALSGPRSGNTIYFGEGSWLTVV.

The J gene is TRBJ1-2, the V gene TRBV19; D is perhaps TRBD1 (5 bases). V was cut by 9 bases and J by 4 bases, with 18 bases left in between. The CDR3 runs to 14 residues. Germline CDR1 reads LNHDA; CDR2 reads SQIVND (reference sequence). For the CDR3, the DNA is TGTGCCAGCCAGGGATCCAGTTTTCCCTATGGCTACACCTTC. This translates into CASQGSSFPYGYTF.

This chain uses TRBV2 with TRBJ2-3; TRBD2 aligns across 13 bases. Germline CDR1 SNHLY, CDR2 FYNNEI. V lost 6 bases and J lost 4; bases outside the gene matches: 4. The CDR3 extends over 15 amino acids. In DNA, the CDR3 is TGTGCCAGCAGAGAACTAGCGGGAGGGGCAGATACGCAGTATTTT. It specifies CASRELAGGADTQYF.

The V and J genes are TRBV18 and TRBJ1-1; 7 nucleotides align to TRBD1. Germline trimming cut 3 bases from V and 4 bases from J; bases unmatched to any gene: 11. CDR1 is KGHSH and CDR2 is LQKENI in the germline V gene. This CDR3 spans 16 amino acids. The CDR3 DNA follows: TGTGCCAGCTCACCGGCTAATGACAGGGTGGGCACTGAAGCTTTCTTT. This encodes CASSPANDRVGTEAFF. The whole variable domain, remainder taken from reference TRBV18 and TRBJ1-1, is NAGVMQNPRHLVRRRGQEARLRCSPMKGHSHVYWYRQLPEEGLKFMVYLQKENIIDESGMPKERFSAEFPKEGPSILRIQQVVRGDSAAYFCASSPANDRVGTEAFFGQGTRLTVV.

A word on this clone: It is unclear where the CDR3 begins or ends on the DNA, so no DNA is shown, and the CDR3 is as TCRdb lists it. The chain links TRBV28 to TRBJ2-1. Counting both end residues, the CDR3 totals 17 amino acids. Germline loops: CDR1 MDHEN, CDR2 SYDVKM. This chain's CDR3 is CASSSSVGPRYNNEQFF.

The rearrangement links TRBV5-4 to TRBJ2-5, with D possibly TRBD1 on 5 matching bases. Trimming pared 1 base from V and 0 bases from J, leaving 13 bases between. CDR3 length: 16 amino acids. The germline V gene encodes CDR1 SGHNT and CDR2 YYREEE (reference sequence). The CDR3 is CASSLIGRADQETQYF. For the CDR3, the DNA is TGTGCCAGCAGCTTGATCGGCAGGGCGGACCAAGAGACCCAGTACTTC. The whole variable domain, remainder taken from reference TRBV5-4 and TRBJ2-5, is ETGVTQSPTHLIKTRGQQVTLRCSSQSGHNTVSWYQQALGQGPQFIFQYYREEENGRGNFPPRFSGLQFPNYSSELNVNALELDDSALYLCASSLIGRADQETQYFGPGTRLLVL.

The rearrangement joins TRBV2 to TRBJ1-2; the match to TRBD1 covers 7 bases. V was pared by 4 bases and J by 1 base, with 3 bases of the junction left unmatched. The CDR3 sequence is 14 residues long. Germline V gives CDR1 SNHLY, CDR2 FYNNEI. CDR3 residues: CASSGQGGNYGYTF. CDR3 DNA: TGTGCCAGCAGTGGGCAGGGGGGTAACTATGGCTACACCTTC.

J is TRBJ1-1 and V is TRBV27; TRBD1 might be the D (5 bases). V lost 9 bases and J lost 1, with 15 bases in between. CDR1 and CDR2 (germline): MNHEY, SMNVEV (reference sequence). This CDR3 spans 14 amino acids. The CDR3 DNA follows: TGTGCCAGACGCATTTCGGGGGGGAACACTGAAGCTTTCTTT. The encoded protein is CARRISGGNTEAFF.

The rearrangement links TRBV6-6 to TRBJ2-3; no definite D call. The CDR3 loop spans 13 amino acids. Germline loops: CDR1 MNHNY, CDR2 SVGAGI (reference sequence). The germline V and J ends were trimmed by 7 bases and 3 bases, with 11 bases remaining between them. CDR3 DNA: TGTGCCAGCAAGAAGCTGGGGACAGATACGCAGTATTTT. Amino acid sequence: CASKKLGTDTQYF.

This chain joins TRBV5-1 and TRBJ2-1; 8 bases align to TRBD1. CDR1 and CDR2 (germline): SGHRS, YFSETQ. V was clipped by 4 bases and J by 10 bases; unmatched bases: 10. CDR3 size: 14 residues. As DNA, the CDR3 is TGCGCCAGCAGCACGACTCAGGGGGCAGGAGAGCAGTTCTTC. Protein product: CASSTTQGAGEQFF.

V usage is TRBV4-2 and J usage is TRBJ2-5, with D unresolved. With 1 base removed from V and 5 bases from J, the gap between germline ends came to 11 bases. There are 14 residues in the CDR3. Germline CDR1 is LGHNA and CDR2 is YNFKEQ. The CDR3 bases are TGTGCCAGCAGCCAAGTGGGCGCCTTGGAGACCCAGTACTTC. Its protein product is CASSQVGALETQYF.

This clone is a singleton in its sample. J is TRBJ2-1 and V is TRBV6-4; the match to TRBD2 covers 10 bases. Germline CDR1 reads MRHNA; CDR2 reads SNTAGT. V trimming: 0 bases; J trimming: 8 bases; junction bases outside the gene matches: 4. The CDR3 sequence is 15 residues long. CDR3 amino acids: CASSDSWLAGDEQFF. The CDR3 nucleotides are TGTGCCAGCAGTGACTCATGGCTAGCGGGAGATGAGCAGTTCTTC.

Worth noting for this clone: Other DNA sequences in this sample translate to the same CDR3. The chain recombines TRBV19 with TRBJ1-1; D is possibly TRBD1 (6 bases). Germline loops: CDR1 LNHDA, CDR2 SQIVND (reference sequence). With 2 bases removed from V and 5 bases from J, the gap between germline ends came to 12 bases. The CDR3 is made up of 14 amino acids. The CDR3 DNA follows: TGTGCCAGTAGTATACGGGGGGCTGGGACTGAAGCTTTCTTT. Protein: CASSIRGAGTEAFF.

The rearrangement links TRBV19 to TRBJ2-1; 7 nucleotides match TRBD2. The CDR3 length is 15 residues. Germline V gene lookup returns CDR1 LNHDA and CDR2 SQIVND (reference sequence). The ends lost 3 bases at V and 8 bases at J; junction bases unmatched: 10. The CDR3 sequence is CASSIQAGLLDEQFF. The CDR3 bases are TGTGCCAGTAGTATTCAAGCGGGACTGTTGGATGAGCAGTTCTTC. The variable domain in full, completed from reference TRBV19 and TRBJ2-1, reads DGGITQSPKYLFRKEGQNVTLSCEQNLNHDAMYWYRQDPGQGLRLIYYSQIVNDFQKGDIAEGYSVSREKKESFPLTVTSAQKNPTAFYLCASSIQAGLLDEQFFGPGTRLTVL.

A note on this clone: Other DNA sequences of this sample code for an identical CDR3. V gene TRBV5-6 combines with J gene TRBJ1-4, with D possibly matching TRBD1 (6 bases). The germline CDR1 and CDR2 sequences are SGHDT and YYEEEE. The CDR3 contains 14 residues. The ends were cut back, 4 bases at V and 8 bases at J, with 15 bases in the middle. DNA of the CDR3: TGTGCCAGCAGCCTCAGGGGCCTGGGGGAAAAACTGTTTTTT. Its translation is CASSLRGLGEKLFF.

The chain employs TRBV21-1 and TRBJ1-4; the D segment call TRBD1 is taken from the table without a DNA check. TRBV21-1 corresponds to a pseudogene. The CDR3 is 14 amino acids. Written as DNA, the CDR3 is TGTGCCAGCAGCAAAGGCTTCAGGGGTGAAAAACTGTTTTTT. Translated, it gives CASSKGFRGEKLFF.

The CDR3 nucleotides are TGTGCCAGCAGCCGAACTAGCGGGATGATTGGCGGGGAGCTGTTTTTT. Translated: CASSRTSGMIGGELFF. The rearrangement joins TRBV14 to TRBJ2-2; 10 nucleotides line up with TRBD2. Germline values: CDR1 SGHDN, CDR2 FVKESK. The V gene end was trimmed by 4 bases and the J gene end by 7 bases; junction bases not matched to a gene: 9. The CDR3 contains 16 residues.

The CDR3 loop is CASSYSRGAYNEQFF. CDR3 sequence (DNA): TGTGCCAGCAGTTACTCAAGGGGGGCCTACAATGAGCAGTTCTTC. This chain joins TRBV6-6 and TRBJ2-1, with D perhaps TRBD1 or TRBD2 (6 bases each). This CDR3 contains 15 residues. The V end was cut by 0 bases, the J end by 2 bases, with 8 bases between. In germline, CDR1 is MNHNY, CDR2 SVGAGI (reference sequence).

This rearrangement joins TRBV28 to TRBJ1-4, with D possibly matching TRBD1 (6 bases). This CDR3 contains 16 residues. Germline V gives CDR1 MDHEN, CDR2 SYDVKM. The ends were cut back, 5 bases at V and 4 bases at J, with 17 bases in the middle. CDR3 sequence reads: CASSRQGSRINEKLFF. In DNA form, the CDR3 reads TGTGCCAGCAGTCGGCAGGGGAGTCGGATTAATGAAAAACTGTTTTTT.

The chain employs TRBV5-8 and TRBJ1-3; weak D call: TRBD1 (5 bases). V was clipped by 4 bases and J by 7 bases, with 15 bases between them. The germline V gene has CDR1 SGHTS and CDR2 YDEGEE. The length of the CDR3 is 14 residues. CDR3 DNA: TGTGCCAGCAGCGTACGTTCGGGACGGAACACCATATATTTT. This codes for CASSVRSGRNTIYF. The variable domain in full, completed from reference TRBV5-8 and TRBJ1-3, reads EAGVTQSPTHLIKTRGQQATLRCSPISGHTSVYWYQQALGLGLQFLLWYDEGEERNRGNFPPRFSGRQFPNYSSELNVNALELEDSALYLCASSVRSGRNTIYFGEGSWLTVV.

The genes are TRBV6-5 and TRBJ1-5, with 7 bases matching TRBD1. There are 15 residues in the CDR3. In germline, CDR1 is MNHEY, CDR2 SVGAGI. V lost 0 bases to trimming and J lost 7 bases; unmatched junction nucleotides: 6. CDR3 nucleotide sequence: TGTGCCAGCAGTTACTCCGACAGGGAAGCCCAGCCCCAGCATTTT. The encoded protein is CASSYSDREAQPQHF.

Regarding this clone: The identical CDR3 is also encoded by other nucleotide sequences in the sample. V and J are TRBV27 and TRBJ2-7; TRBD2 aligns across 11 bases. The CDR3 extends over 13 amino acids. Per germline, CDR1 MNHEY and CDR2 SMNVEV (reference sequence). V lost 4 bases and J lost 7; bases outside the gene matches: 3. The CDR3: CASSSGTSGEQYF. In nucleotides, the CDR3 is TGTGCCAGCAGTTCCGGGACTAGCGGTGAGCAGTACTTC.

The rearrangement links TRBV18 to TRBJ1-1, with 8 bases that match TRBD1. The V gene end was trimmed by 2 bases and the J gene end by 1 base; junction bases not matched to a gene: 6. The CDR3 is made up of 16 amino acids. Looked up from germline, CDR1 is KGHSH and CDR2 is LQKENI. The CDR3 loop is CASSPDRGNTNTEAFF. The CDR3 nucleotides read TGTGCCAGCTCACCAGACAGGGGCAATACGAACACTGAAGCTTTCTTT.

This clone was observed a few times. The gene calls are TRBV29-1 and TRBJ1-1; 9 bases match TRBD1. The CDR3 totals 15 residues. The V gene's germline CDR1 is SQVTM and CDR2 ANQGSEA. J was trimmed by 0 bases and V by 7 bases; bases with no gene match: 9. In DNA, the CDR3 is TGCAGCGCACCGGGACAGGGATCAGTGAACACTGAAGCTTTCTTT. This sequence encodes CSAPGQGSVNTEAFF.